The entry below gives a single T cell receptor (beta chain) sequence along with its context. What it binds is not known. Looked up from germline, CDR1 is SQVTM and CDR2 is ANQGSEA. Trimming took 3 bases from V and 0 from J, leaving 2 bases between them. CDR3 size: 11 residues. This sample is drawn from a study of Ad26.COV2.S vaccination and SARS-CoV-2 variants. Study context: Ad26.COV2.S given intramuscularly, once or twice 56 days apart. Whole-study results and caveats: Possibly, TCR breadth and depth analyses underestimated total T cell responses.

Described treatment: over 15 received Ad26.COV2.S at low or high dose, single or two shots; about 5 received placebo; per-sample allocation not given. After the first vaccine or placebo injection, samples were drawn on day 63. TCRdb's table, derived via immunoSEQ multiplex PCR, lists solely in-frame clones and lacks some. The profile covers fewer than 900,000 clones, with more than 70% appearing a single time and around 1.4% taken by the ten largest. This TCR derives from a person aged 18-60 years who received the Ad26.COV2.S COVID-19 vaccine or a placebo. The material sequenced was peripheral blood, taken in a trial of Ad26.COV2.S vaccine versus placebo. The rearrangement links TRBV29-1 to TRBJ1-2, with D unclear. CDR3 in DNA: TGCAGCGTTGAGACTAACTATGGCTACACCTTC. Its protein is CSVETNYGYTF.